This T cell receptor (beta chain) is from a study of blood T cell repertoires in COVID-19. At the level of the study: Researchers got acute and convalescent COVID-19 samples from the United States, Italy and Spain. Nucleic acid was either cDNA or gDNA, and it came from T cells, B-cell-depleted T cells, or PBMCs.

This clone came up once. In the authors' methods: Quantification of nucleated cells was approximated via reference gene primer amplification. TCRdb's table, derived via immunoSEQ multiplex PCR, lists solely in-frame clones and lacks some. That table is the source of V, J and clone size, and D and trimming were worked out from the DNA. The repertoire has about 280,000 clones, around 88% of them found once; the top ten carry approximately 4.2%. CDR1 is SGHAT, CDR2 FQNNGV, per germline. The CDR3 runs 14 residues. Trimming cost V 7 bases and J 7 bases, with 19 bases left between them. This chain uses TRBV11-2 with TRBJ1-1, with D uncertain. This receptor was identified in a man aged 40-49 years with acute or convalescent COVID-19. The sequenced sample was peripheral blood. The CDR3 loop is CASTHAPLNGEAFF. The DNA of the CDR3 is TGTGCCAGCACCCACGCGCCCCTGAACGGTGAAGCTTTCTTT.